This TCR beta chain was documented in a study of cytomegalovirus exposure and HLA in healthy donors. Study results and limitations: A later examination showed that TCR association rates differed by HLA locus, with DRB1 most and HLA-C fewest.

The PCR ran on 60 Vbeta and 13 Jbeta primers. The data were produced by immunoSEQ multiplex PCR, yet TCRdb's version contains in-frame clones alone and is incomplete. Recorded for this sample: some 130,000 clones. The V segment lost 7 bases and the J segment 5 bases; nucleotides outside the gene matches: 6. From germline, CDR1 is SNHLY and CDR2 FYNNEI. The CDR3 loop spans 13 amino acids. Worth noting for this clone: The antigen is not known.

The sample was PBMCs. The sequence was collected from a woman aged 40 to 49 in good health and CMV-seropositive. This chain joins TRBV2 and TRBJ2-5; 8 bases map to TRBD2. Written as DNA, the CDR3 is TGTGCCAGCAATCGAGCGGGAGCGGAGACCCAGTACTTC. Its protein is CASNRAGAETQYF. The whole variable domain, remainder taken from reference TRBV2 and TRBJ2-5, is EPEVTQTPSHQVTQMGQEVILRCVPISNHLYFYWYRQILGQKVEFLVSFYNNEISEKSEIFDDQFSVERPDGSNFTLKIRSTKLEDSAMYFCASNRAGAETQYFGPGTRLLVL.